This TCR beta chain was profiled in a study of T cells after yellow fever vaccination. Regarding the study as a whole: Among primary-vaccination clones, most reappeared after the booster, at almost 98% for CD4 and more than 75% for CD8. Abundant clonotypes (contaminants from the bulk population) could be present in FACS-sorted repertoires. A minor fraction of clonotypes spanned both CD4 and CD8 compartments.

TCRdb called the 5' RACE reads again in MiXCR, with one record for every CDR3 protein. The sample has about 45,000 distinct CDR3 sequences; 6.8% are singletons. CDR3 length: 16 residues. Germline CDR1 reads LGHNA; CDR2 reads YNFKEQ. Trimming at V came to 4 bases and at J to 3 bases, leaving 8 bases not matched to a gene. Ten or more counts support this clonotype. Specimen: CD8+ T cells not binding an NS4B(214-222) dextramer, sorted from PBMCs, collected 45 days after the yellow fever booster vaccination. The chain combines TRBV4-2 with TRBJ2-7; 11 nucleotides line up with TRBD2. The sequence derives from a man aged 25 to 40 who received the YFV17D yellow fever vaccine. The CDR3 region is CASSPQTGTSGYEQYF. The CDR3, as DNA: TGTGCCAGCAGCCCCCAAACCGGGACTAGCGGCTACGAGCAGTACTTC.